This record concerns one T cell receptor (beta chain) sequence. The antigen is unknown. As for time point: persistent/refractory GD, antithyroid drugs over 5 years with positive TRAb. PBMC-derived RNA was used for the TCR library. It was by American Thyroid Association guidelines that Graves' disease was diagnosed. Construction of the TCR beta libraries employed iRepertoire HTBI primers in conjunction with Arm-PCR of CDR3 regions. Via MiXCR, TCRdb re-called the multiplex PCR reads, giving one row per CDR3 protein. The sample lists under 350,000 distinct CDR3 sequences, around 21% occurring once. The data derive from a study of regulatory T cells in long-lasting Graves disease. Study-level findings and limits: Persistent patients shared more public clonotypes (about 2,700) than newly diagnosed patients (about 940). Persistent cases favored TRBV28, TRBJ1-2 and TRBJ2-5. Compared with new cases, persistent Graves' patients showed reduced TCR diversity.

V was pared by 7 bases and J by 5 bases, with 16 bases between. Germline CDR1 is MNHNS and CDR2 is SASEGT. The CDR3 is made up of 14 amino acids. The chain has TRBV6-1 and TRBJ2-3; D unresolved. Sequenced material: peripheral blood mononuclear cells (PBMCs), taken when the disease was refractory, from a patient treated with antithyroid drugs. The TCR comes from a female donor with Graves disease. In nucleotides, the CDR3 is TGTGCCAGCATTAGCCGTTTGCCGGGAGATACGCAGTATTTT. The encoded protein is CASISRLPGDTQYF.